The sequence of this T cell receptor (beta chain) was determined in a study of T cells in Graves' hyperthyroidism and ophthalmopathy. Amplified TCR beta CDR3 regions derived from RNA transcripts. The study used the HTBI primer set for a first-round RT-PCR of the TCR CDR3. TCRdb re-called the multiplex PCR reads with MiXCR, one entry per CDR3 protein. The sample comprises approximately 690,000 distinct CDR3 sequences, around 13% of which are singletons, and approximately 13% rests with the top ten. This clonotype was picked up many times. The ends were cut back, 2 bases at V and 3 bases at J, with 8 bases in the middle. The CDR3 length is 13 residues. The V gene's germline CDR1 is DFQATT and CDR2 SNEGSKA (reference sequence).

The rearrangement links TRBV20-1 to TRBJ1-5, with D unclear. The receptor was isolated from a woman in her fifties or sixties with Graves' ophthalmopathy. Specimen: blood. The CDR3 DNA follows: TGCAGTGCTAGACAGGACTACAATCAGCCCCAGCATTTT. Protein sequence: CSARQDYNQPQHF.